These T cell receptor beta chains were read from a single sample in a study of OX40 agonist ivuxolimab in advanced cancers. Sequencing was performed with immunoSEQ multiplex PCR; in TCRdb, only in-frame clones are kept and a portion is missing. The sample has about 89,000 clones, 85% to 95% seen once; the top ten hold 0.2% to 0.3%. The sequencing here drew on CD4+ or CD8+ T cells sorted from blood, taken in a trial of the OX40 agonist ivuxolimab. These receptors originate from an adult with an advanced solid tumor such as melanoma, head and neck, liver or kidney cancer. The CDR3 runs from the conserved cysteine through the conserved F or W. D genes are given only for firm matches. Part of the rows lack a size; the others show once, few, many or a class for expanded clones.

j_gene | abundance | v_gene | d_gene | CDR3nt | CDR3aa
TRBJ1-1 | - | TRBV28 | - | TGTGCCAGCACCTTCCCAGGATTGAACACTGAAGCTTTCTTT | CASTFPGLNTEAFF
TRBJ1-5 | - | TRBV28 | - | TGTGCCAGCAGCCGGACAGTAAATCAGCCCCAGCATTTT | CASSRTVNQPQHF
TRBJ2-3 | - | TRBV4-2 | TRBD2 | TGTGCCAGCAGCCAAACCTCAAGGACTAGCGGGGTGAGGGCAGATACGCAGTATTTT | CASSQTSRTSGVRADTQYF
TRBJ1-3 | - | TRBV28 | TRBD1 | TGTGCCAGCAGCACGACAGGGGATGGAAACACCATATATTTT | CASSTTGDGNTIYF
TRBJ2-3 | once | TRBV6-5 | - | TGTGCCAGCAGGACCCCCGGGGGAAGCACGCAGTATTTT | CASRTPGGSTQYF
TRBJ2-1 | once | TRBV15 | TRBD2 | TGTGCCACCAGCAGGACTAGCGGGATGGATGAGCAGTTCTTC | CATSRTSGMDEQFF
TRBJ1-3 | - | TRBV28 | - | TGTGCCAGCAGTTTATTCAGGGAAGGAAACACCATATATTTT | CASSLFREGNTIYF
TRBJ2-1 | few | TRBV15 | TRBD2 | TGTGCCACCAGCAGGCAGGGACTAGCGGACAATGAGCAGTTCTTC | CATSRQGLADNEQFF
TRBJ1-5 | - | TRBV4-2 | - | TGTGCCAGCAGCCAAGATTGGGCAGGTAGGCAGCCCCAGCATTTT | CASSQDWAGRQPQHF
TRBJ2-3 | - | TRBV6-5 | TRBD1 | TGTGCCAGCTCCCGACAGGGGTTGGGCACAGATACGCAGTATTTT | CASSRQGLGTDTQYF
TRBJ2-3 | once | TRBV18 | TRBD2 | TGTGCCAGCTCCCCTGCCAGCGGGAGGCGACCCACAGATACGCAGTATTTT | CASSPASGRRPTDTQYF
TRBJ1-1 | - | TRBV5-4 | - | TGTGCCAGCAGCTTGGCTTCGGGGGGCGCGGACACTGAAGCTTTCTTT | CASSLASGGADTEAFF
TRBJ1-2 | once | TRBV6-6 | TRBD1 | TGTGCCAGCAGCCTGGGACAGGGGGGCTATGGCTACACCTTC | CASSLGQGGYGYTF
TRBJ1-5 | - | TRBV5-6 | TRBD1 | TGTGCCAGCAGCTCCGGGACAGGGGGCAATCAGCCCCAGCATTTT | CASSSGTGGNQPQHF
TRBJ2-1 | - | TRBV5-1 | - | TGCGCCAGCAGCCCCCAGAGCTCCTACAATGAGCAGTTCTTC | CASSPQSSYNEQFF
TRBJ1-5 | - | TRBV5-6 | TRBD1 | TGTGCCAGCAGCTTTGACAGGGGGGATAGCAATCAGCCCCAGCATTTT | CASSFDRGDSNQPQHF
TRBJ1-1 | once | TRBV4-3 | - | TGCGCCAGCAGCCAAGACGGGGGATTAGACACTGAAGCTTTCTTT | CASSQDGGLDTEAFF